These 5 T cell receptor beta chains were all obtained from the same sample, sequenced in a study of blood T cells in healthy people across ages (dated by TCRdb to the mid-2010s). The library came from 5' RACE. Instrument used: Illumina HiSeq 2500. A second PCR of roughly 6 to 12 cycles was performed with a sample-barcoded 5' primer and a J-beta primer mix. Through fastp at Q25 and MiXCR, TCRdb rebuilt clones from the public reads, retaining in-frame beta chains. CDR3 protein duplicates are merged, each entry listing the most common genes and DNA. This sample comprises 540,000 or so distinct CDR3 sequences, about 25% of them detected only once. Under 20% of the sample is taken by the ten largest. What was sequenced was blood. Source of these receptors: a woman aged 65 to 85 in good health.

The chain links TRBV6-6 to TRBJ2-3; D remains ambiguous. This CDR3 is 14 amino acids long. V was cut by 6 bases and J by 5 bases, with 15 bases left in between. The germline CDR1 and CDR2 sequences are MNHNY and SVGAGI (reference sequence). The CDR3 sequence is CASRAQVQLDTQYF. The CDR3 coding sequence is TGTGCCAGCAGAGCCCAGGTTCAGTTAGATACGCAGTATTTT.

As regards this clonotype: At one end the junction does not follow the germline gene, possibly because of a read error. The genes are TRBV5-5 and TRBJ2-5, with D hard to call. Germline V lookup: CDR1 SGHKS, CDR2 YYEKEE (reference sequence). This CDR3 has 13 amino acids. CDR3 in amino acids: CASSFRDQEAQYF. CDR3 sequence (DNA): TGTGCCAGCAGCTTCAGAGACCAAGAGGCCCAGTACTTC.

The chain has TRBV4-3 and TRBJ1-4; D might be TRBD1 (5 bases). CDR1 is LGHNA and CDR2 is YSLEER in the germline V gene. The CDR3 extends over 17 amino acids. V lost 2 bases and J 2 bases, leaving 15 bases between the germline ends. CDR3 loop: CASSQKGRGRTNEKLFF. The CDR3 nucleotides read TGCGCCAGCAGCCAAAAGGGAAGGGGTCGGACTAATGAAAAACTGTTTTTT.

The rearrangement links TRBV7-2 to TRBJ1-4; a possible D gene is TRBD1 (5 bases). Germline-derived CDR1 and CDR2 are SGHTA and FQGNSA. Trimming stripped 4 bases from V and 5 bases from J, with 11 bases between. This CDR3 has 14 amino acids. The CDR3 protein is CASSSRQKNEKLFF. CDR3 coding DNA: TGTGCCAGCAGCTCCCGACAGAAAAATGAAAAACTGTTTTTT.

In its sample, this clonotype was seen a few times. The CDR3 spells CASSQDSGTNEKLFF. The CDR3 coding sequence is TGCGCCAGCAGCCAAGATTCAGGAACTAATGAAAAACTGTTTTTT. The chain has TRBV4-3 and TRBJ1-4; D remains unclear. V gave up 0 bases and J gave up 1 base, with 6 bases separating them. Germline-derived CDR1 and CDR2 are LGHNA and YSLEER. This CDR3 contains 15 residues.